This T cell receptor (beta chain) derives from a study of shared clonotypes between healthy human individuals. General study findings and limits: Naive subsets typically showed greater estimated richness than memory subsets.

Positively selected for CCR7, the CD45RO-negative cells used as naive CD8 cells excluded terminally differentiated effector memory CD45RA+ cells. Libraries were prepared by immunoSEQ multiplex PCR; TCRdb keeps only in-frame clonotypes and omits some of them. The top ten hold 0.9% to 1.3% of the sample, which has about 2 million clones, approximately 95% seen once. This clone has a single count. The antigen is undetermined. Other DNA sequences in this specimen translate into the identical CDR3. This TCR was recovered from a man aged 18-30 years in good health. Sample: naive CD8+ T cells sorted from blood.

The CDR3 is CASSFRGYEQYF. The CDR3 DNA reads TGTGCCAGCAGCTTCAGGGGCTACGAGCAGTACTTC. The chain recombines TRBV7-9 with TRBJ2-7, with D perhaps TRBD1 (6 bases). This CDR3 region has 12 residues. Germline values: CDR1 SEHNR, CDR2 FQNEAQ (reference sequence). V shed 3 bases and J shed 3 bases, with 6 bases lying between them.